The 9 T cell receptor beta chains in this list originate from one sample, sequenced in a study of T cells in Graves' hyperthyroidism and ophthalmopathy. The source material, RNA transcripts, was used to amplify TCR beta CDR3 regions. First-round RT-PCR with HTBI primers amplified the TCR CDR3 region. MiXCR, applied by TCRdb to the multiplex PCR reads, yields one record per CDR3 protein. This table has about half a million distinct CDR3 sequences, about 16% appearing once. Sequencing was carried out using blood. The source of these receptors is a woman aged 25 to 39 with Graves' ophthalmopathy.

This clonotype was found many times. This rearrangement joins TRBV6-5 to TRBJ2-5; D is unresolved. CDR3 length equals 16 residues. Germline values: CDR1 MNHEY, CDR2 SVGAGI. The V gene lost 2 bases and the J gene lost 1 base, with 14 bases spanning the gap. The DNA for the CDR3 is TGTGCCAGCAGTTACGGCCTACCGGCCACCCAAGAGACCCAGTACTTC. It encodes CASSYGLPATQETQYF.

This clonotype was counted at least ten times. The CDR3 sequence: CASKREDTDTQYF. The CDR3 DNA reads as TGCGCCAGCAAGCGGGAGGATACAGATACGCAGTATTTT. V usage is TRBV5-1 and J usage is TRBJ2-3, with 9 bases that match TRBD2. This CDR3 contains 13 residues. V lost 6 bases to trimming and J lost 3 bases; unmatched junction nucleotides: 2. The V gene's germline CDR1 is SGHRS and CDR2 YFSETQ.

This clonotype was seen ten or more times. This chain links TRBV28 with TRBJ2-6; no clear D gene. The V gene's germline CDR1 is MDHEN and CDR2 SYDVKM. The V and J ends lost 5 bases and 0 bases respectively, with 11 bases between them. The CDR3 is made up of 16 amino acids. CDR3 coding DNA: TGTGCCAGCAGTGCCGGATCACTCTCTGGGGCCAACGTCCTGACTTTC. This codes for CASSAGSLSGANVLTF.

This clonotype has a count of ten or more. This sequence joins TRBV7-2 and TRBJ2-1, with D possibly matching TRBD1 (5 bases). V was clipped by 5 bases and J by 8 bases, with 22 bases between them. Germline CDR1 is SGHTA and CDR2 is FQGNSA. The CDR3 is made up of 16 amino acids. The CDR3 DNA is TGTGCCAGCAGCACTCCCACAGGACCCAGCTTTGATGAGCAGTTCTTC. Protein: CASSTPTGPSFDEQFF.

The CDR3 DNA follows: TGTGCCAGCAGTTACGGGGAGGATCAGCCCCAGCATTTT. Translated: CASSYGEDQPQHF. This chain links TRBV27 with TRBJ1-5; D is unresolved. V was cut by 4 bases and J by 5 bases, with 9 bases left in between. The CDR3 spans 13 residues. Germline V gene sequence: CDR1 MNHEY, CDR2 SMNVEV (reference sequence).

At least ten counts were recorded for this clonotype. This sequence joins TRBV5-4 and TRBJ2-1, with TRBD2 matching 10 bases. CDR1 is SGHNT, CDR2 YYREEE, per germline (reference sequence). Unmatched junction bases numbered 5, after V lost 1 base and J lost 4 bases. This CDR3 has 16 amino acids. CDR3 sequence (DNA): TGTGCCAGCAGCTTGTCTACTAGCGGGAAATACAATGAGCAGTTCTTC. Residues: CASSLSTSGKYNEQFF.

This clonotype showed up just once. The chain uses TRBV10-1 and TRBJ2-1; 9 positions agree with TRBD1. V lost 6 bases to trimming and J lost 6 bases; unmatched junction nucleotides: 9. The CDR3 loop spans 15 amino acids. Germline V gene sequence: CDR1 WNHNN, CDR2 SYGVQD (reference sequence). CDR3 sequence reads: CASSDRDRACNEQFF. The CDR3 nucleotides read TGCGCCAGCAGCGACCGGGACAGGGCATGCAATGAGCAGTTCTTC.

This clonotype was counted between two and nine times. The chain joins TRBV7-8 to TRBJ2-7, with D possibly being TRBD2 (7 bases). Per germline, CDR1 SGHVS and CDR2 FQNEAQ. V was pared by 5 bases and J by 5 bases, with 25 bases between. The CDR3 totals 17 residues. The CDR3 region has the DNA TGTGCCAGCAGCCTTGAAAGATTCCTGGCGGGGGCAAACGAGCAGTACTTC. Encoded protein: CASSLERFLAGANEQYF.

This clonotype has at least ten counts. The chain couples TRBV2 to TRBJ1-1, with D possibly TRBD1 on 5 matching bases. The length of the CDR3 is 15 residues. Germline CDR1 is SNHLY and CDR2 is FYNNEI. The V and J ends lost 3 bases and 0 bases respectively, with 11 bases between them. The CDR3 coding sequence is TGTGCCAGCAGTGAGGAGGGGAACATGAACACTGAAGCTTTCTTT. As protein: CASSEEGNMNTEAFF.